This T cell receptor beta chain emerged from a study of neurological immune-mediated disorders. CDR3 length equals 14 residues. Germline assignment: CDR1 SGHTA and CDR2 FQGTGA. By 5'RACE with 10-nucleotide random UMIs, the cDNA was made. In TCRdb, the 5' RACE reads were re-called with MiXCR into one record per CDR3 protein. The sample has about 59,000 distinct CDR3 sequences; roughly 13% are singletons. Study-wide results and limits: HTLV-1-associated myelopathy displayed the greatest TCR clonal expansion, and multiple sclerosis exhibited the smallest, lower than that of healthy controls. None of the CDR3 amino acid sequences of expanded clones were shared across subjects, and this suggested private repertoires in all groups.

A remark on this clonotype: As yet, its antigen is unknown. A read error may explain this, as a much larger clone is one base away.

The starting material, 2 million PBMCs stored at -80 C, gave rise to the unsorted libraries. The source of this sequence is a woman aged 60-75 years with HTLV-1-associated myelopathy (HAM/TSP). The chain joins TRBV7-3 to TRBJ2-1; TRBD1 is a possible D gene (7 bases). The sample was PBMCs. This chain's CDR3 is CTSSPGQGGNEQFF. CDR3 bases: TGTACCAGCAGCCCAGGCCAGGGGGGCAATGAGCAGTTCTTC.